This TCR beta chain was captured by sequencing in a study of shared clonotypes between healthy human individuals. Study summary: Each donor contributed plates that comprised three CD4 naive, three CD4 memory, two CD8 naive and one CD8 memory. Study-level points and caveats: Sample collection involved blood only; tissue repertoires are likely different.

Methods used by the authors: ImmunoSEQ gave junction-only sequences without quality scores, so filtering differed. Method: immunoSEQ multiplex PCR; TCRdb's copy keeps in-frame clones and lacks some. V and J calls and clone size come straight from that table; D and trimming were deduced from the DNA. The top ten hold around 0.4% of the sample, which has 2.3 million or so clones, 85% to 95% seen once. Donors were Caucasian adults residing in Nashville, Tennessee, USA. Germline loops: CDR1 MDHEN, CDR2 SYDVKM. V was pared by 5 bases and J by 10 bases, with 14 bases between. The CDR3 consists of 12 residues. Details on this clone: The antigen is unknown.

The chain recombines TRBV28 with TRBJ1-1; D call uncertain. This TCR derives from a man aged 18 to 35 in good health. Some clones in this sample may be carry-over from other donors' samples. Sample: naive CD4+ T cells from PBMCs. Specified subset: CD45RA+ positively selected. The CDR3 spells CASSGPFLGAFF. The CDR3 bases are TGTGCCAGCAGTGGGCCCTTCCTGGGAGCTTTCTTT. The full variable domain, completed using reference TRBV28 and TRBJ1-1, is DVKVTQSSRYLVKRTGEKVFLECVQDMDHENMFWYRQDPGLGLRLIYFSYDVKMKEKGDIPEGYSVSREKKERFSLILESASTNQTSMYLCASSGPFLGAFFGQGTRLTVV.